This T cell receptor (beta chain) originates from a study of blood T cell repertoires in COVID-19. Study overall: COVID-19 samples, acute and convalescent, were from the United States, Italy and Spain. PBMCs, B-cell-depleted T cells, or T cells were the source of the cDNA or gDNA that made up the material.

CDR3 length equals 15 residues. V lost 4 bases, J lost 10 bases, and 18 bases lay in between. Germline V CDR1 and CDR2: SGHDT, YYEEEE. The authors' processing: Estimates of nucleated cell counts were drawn from the amplification of reference gene primers. Assay: immunoSEQ multiplex PCR; the TCRdb copy retains only in-frame clones and omits some. The DNA gave D and trimming, while V, J and clone size come from that table. The sample yields 200,000 to 300,000 clones, approximately 86% seen once. The sample consisted of peripheral blood. This chain joins TRBV5-6 and TRBJ1-6, with D tentatively TRBD1 (6 bases). The sequence came from a man in his thirties or forties with active or convalescent COVID-19. CDR3 region: CASSATGHSGSPLHF. In nucleotides, the CDR3 is TGTGCCAGCAGCGCGACGGGACATTCAGGCTCACCCCTCCACTTT. Using reference TRBV5-6 and TRBJ1-6 for the parts outside the CDR3, the full variable domain is DAGVTQSPTHLIKTRGQQVTLRCSPKSGHDTVSWYQQALGQGPQFIFQYYEEEERQRGNFPDRFSGHQFPNYSSELNVNALLLGDSALYLCASSATGHSGSPLHFGNGTRLTVT.